These 14 T cell receptor beta chains originate from one sample sequenced in a study of cytomegalovirus exposure and HLA in healthy donors. The PCR used 60 Vbeta and 13 Jbeta primers. Sequencing was performed with immunoSEQ multiplex PCR; in TCRdb, only in-frame clones are kept and a portion is missing. The table lists 120,000 or so clones, about 8% of them singletons. Sequenced input: PBMCs. These receptors originate from a woman aged 40 to 49 in good health and CMV-seropositive.

This clone was detected only a few times. The chain has TRBV10-3 and TRBJ1-1, with 10 bases fitting TRBD1. The trim removed 10 bases at V and 4 bases at J, leaving 3 bases unmatched. Looked up from germline, CDR1 is ENHRY and CDR2 is SYGVKD. The CDR3 is made up of 12 amino acids. For the CDR3, the DNA is TGTGCCACTGGACAGGGGGGCACTGAAGCTTTCTTT. It codes for CATGQGGTEAFF.

This clone was seen only a few times. CDR3 sequence reads: CASSYRAGEGNYGYTF. The CDR3 bases are TGTGCCAGCAGTTACCGGGCAGGGGAGGGTAACTATGGCTACACCTTC. V and J are TRBV6-6 and TRBJ1-2; possible D gene TRBD1, 6 bases. From germline, CDR1 is MNHNY and CDR2 SVGAGI (reference sequence). The CDR3 contains 16 residues. The V end lost 2 bases, the J end lost 1 base, and 14 bases lay between the germline ends.

This clone appeared a few times. The rearrangement uses TRBV29-1 and TRBJ1-2, with TRBD1 as a possible D gene (5 bases). Trimming removed 3 bases from V and 2 bases from J, with 13 bases in between. This CDR3 has 14 amino acids. The germline V gene encodes CDR1 SQVTM and CDR2 ANQGSEA. The chain's CDR3 is CSVEVSGANYGYTF. The DNA of the CDR3 is TGCAGCGTTGAGGTATCTGGGGCCAACTATGGCTACACCTTC.

There are a few counts of this clone. This chain's CDR3 is CASMQDTHNEQFF. In DNA form, the CDR3 reads TGTGCCAGCATGCAGGACACACACAATGAGCAGTTCTTC. The chain couples TRBV25-1 to TRBJ2-1; possible D gene TRBD1, 5 bases. Germline CDR1 is MGHDK and CDR2 is SYGVNS. V gave up 7 bases and J gave up 5 bases, with 12 bases separating them. This CDR3 comprises 13 residues.

The rearrangement links TRBV2 to TRBJ1-5, with D perhaps matching TRBD1 (5 bases). CDR1 is SNHLY and CDR2 is FYNNEI in the germline V gene. The CDR3 has 15 residues. V was cut by 3 bases and J by 5 bases, with 14 bases left in between. CDR3 coding DNA: TGTGCCAGCAGTGATCTCAGGGTAGAGGATCAGCCCCAGCATTTT. Its protein product is CASSDLRVEDQPQHF. Supplemented by reference TRBV2 and TRBJ1-5, the full variable domain reads EPEVTQTPSHQVTQMGQEVILRCVPISNHLYFYWYRQILGQKVEFLVSFYNNEISEKSEIFDDQFSVERPDGSNFTLKIRSTKLEDSAMYFCASSDLRVEDQPQHFGDGTRLSIL.

This clone has just a few counts. This rearrangement joins TRBV7-3 to TRBJ1-1; perhaps TRBD1 as D (5 bases). CDR3 length: 13 residues. Trimming took off 0 bases at V and 6 bases at J, with 8 bases between the two ends. Germline CDR1 is SGHTA and CDR2 is FQGTGA. CDR3: CASSLTRESEAFF. In DNA form, the CDR3 reads TGTGCCAGCAGCTTAACCAGGGAATCTGAAGCTTTCTTT.

This clone was found a few times. The chain is built from TRBV18 and TRBJ1-1; D gene uncertain. With 3 bases removed from V and 5 bases from J, the gap between germline ends came to 16 bases. This CDR3 has 15 residues. The germline V gene encodes CDR1 KGHSH and CDR2 LQKENI. CDR3 protein: CASSPRGRVSTEAFF. The CDR3 region has the DNA TGTGCCAGCTCACCCAGAGGAAGAGTATCGACTGAAGCTTTCTTT.

The rearrangement links TRBV15 to TRBJ2-3, with TRBD2 matching over 9 bases. Germline V CDR1 and CDR2: LNHNV, YYDKDF (reference sequence). Losses at the gene ends were 0 bases for V and 0 bases for J; bases not matched to a gene: 7. The CDR3 has 18 amino acids. CDR3 protein: CATSREGLAGLSTDTQYF. For the CDR3, the DNA is TGTGCCACCAGCAGAGAGGGGCTAGCGGGGCTCAGCACAGATACGCAGTATTTT.

J is TRBJ2-5 and V is TRBV5-1; TRBD2 aligns across 8 bases. This CDR3 is built from 17 residues. The germline gives CDR1 SGHRS, CDR2 YFSETQ. Unmatched junction bases numbered 12, after V lost 0 bases and J lost 5 bases. In nucleotides, the CDR3 is TGCGCCAGCAGCTTGGCCGGGAGGGGTGAAGGGATGGAGACCCAGTACTTC. Amino acid sequence: CASSLAGRGEGMETQYF.

This clone was seen a few times. This rearrangement joins TRBV5-4 to TRBJ1-2, with D possibly TRBD1 on 5 matching bases. Germline-derived CDR1 and CDR2 are SGHNT and YYREEE (reference sequence). Trimming took off 3 bases at V and 2 bases at J, with 8 bases between the two ends. The CDR3 has 13 amino acids. The CDR3 loop reads CASSSAGNYGYTF. In DNA, the CDR3 is TGTGCCAGCAGCTCCGCAGGGAACTATGGCTACACCTTC.

This chain uses TRBV9 with TRBJ1-1; D gene unclear. Germline-derived CDR1 and CDR2 are SGDLS and YYNGEE. V was clipped by 0 bases and J by 3 bases, with 9 bases between them. This CDR3 has 14 residues. CDR3: CASSVEGAHTEAFF. CDR3 nucleotide sequence: TGTGCCAGCAGCGTAGAGGGAGCCCACACTGAAGCTTTCTTT.

This clone was recorded a few times. Other DNA sequences of this sample code for an identical CDR3. This chain joins TRBV6-1 and TRBJ2-2; 10 bases are shared with TRBD1. The J segment lost 2 bases and the V segment lost 4 bases, leaving 4 bases of the junction unmatched. The CDR3 extends over 16 amino acids. CDR1 MNHNS and CDR2 SASEGT come from the germline V gene. CDR3 sequence (DNA): TGTGCCAGCAGTGGCAGGACAGGGGGTAACACCGGGGAGCTGTTTTTT. It translates to CASSGRTGGNTGELFF.

V gene TRBV5-1 combines with J gene TRBJ2-3; TRBD1 aligns across 9 bases. Germline V gene sequence: CDR1 SGHRS, CDR2 YFSETQ. The CDR3 runs to 16 residues. The trim removed 4 bases at V and 8 bases at J, leaving 14 bases unmatched. The CDR3 loop reads CASSGYRGQGWGTQYF. CDR3 DNA: TGCGCCAGCAGCGGATACAGGGGGCAGGGTTGGGGTACGCAGTATTTT.

This clone was found a few times. The chain is built from TRBV11-1 and TRBJ2-7; D may be TRBD1 (6 bases). Germline V CDR1 and CDR2: SGHAT, FQDESV (reference sequence). This CDR3 comprises 15 residues. V gave up 1 base and J gave up 0 bases, with 10 bases separating them. The CDR3 coding sequence is TGTGCCAGCAGCTTAGGACAGGCCATCTCCTACGAGCAGTACTTC. It is translated as CASSLGQAISYEQYF.